These T cell receptor beta chains were read from a single sample in a study of T cells in Graves' hyperthyroidism and ophthalmopathy. Via MiXCR, TCRdb re-called the multiplex PCR reads, giving one row per CDR3 protein. The sample lists a few hundred thousand distinct CDR3 sequences, roughly 15% seen once, with 15% to 20% in the top ten. Material: blood. All receptors derive from a woman aged 25 to 45 with Graves' ophthalmopathy. Both conserved end residues are part of each CDR3.

j_call: TRBJ2-1
v_call: TRBV5-1
cdr3_aa: CASSLVAGSYNEQFF

j_call: TRBJ2-1
v_call: TRBV10-3
cdr3_aa: CAISESGTGGWIEQFF

j_call: TRBJ2-4
v_call: TRBV20-1
cdr3_aa: CSAKAQNIQYF

j_call: TRBJ1-5
v_call: TRBV7-9
cdr3_aa: CASSPGTEHQPQHF

j_call: TRBJ2-3
v_call: TRBV2
cdr3_aa: CASSDDDLLPSTDTQYF

j_call: TRBJ2-7
v_call: TRBV29-1
cdr3_aa: CSVSTGTSDYEQYF

j_call: TRBJ1-4
v_call: TRBV28
cdr3_aa: CASLGGGLGEKLFF

j_call: TRBJ2-1
v_call: TRBV3-1
cdr3_aa: CASSHLVADNEQFF

j_call: TRBJ1-4
v_call: TRBV28
cdr3_aa: CASSPWDRKLFF

j_call: TRBJ2-1
v_call: TRBV20-1
cdr3_aa: CSARNAGTQVWEQFF

j_call: TRBJ1-2
v_call: TRBV20-1
cdr3_aa: CSATTIGRTGTEWDGYTF

j_call: TRBJ1-3
v_call: TRBV13
cdr3_aa: CASSHRDRVNSGNTIYF

j_call: TRBJ2-1
v_call: TRBV7-9
cdr3_aa: CASSLGLFDEQFF

j_call: TRBJ2-3
v_call: TRBV28
cdr3_aa: CASSFTSGRDTQYF

j_call: TRBJ1-5
v_call: TRBV19
cdr3_aa: CASSEWGQGNQPQHF

j_call: TRBJ1-5
v_call: TRBV20-1
cdr3_aa: CSARDGGREQPQHF

j_call: TRBJ2-1
v_call: TRBV4-1
cdr3_aa: CASSQGKVGPYNEQFF

j_call: TRBJ2-2
v_call: TRBV12-3/TRBV12-4
cdr3_aa: CASSLAFGLAGRTGELFF

j_call: TRBJ1-4
v_call: TRBV6-6
cdr3_aa: CASSYSSGEKLFF

j_call: TRBJ2-5
v_call: TRBV10-3
cdr3_aa: CATMLRQGETQYF

j_call: TRBJ1-1
v_call: TRBV5-1
cdr3_aa: CASSLGGKGSTEAFF

j_call: TRBJ2-5
v_call: TRBV10-3
cdr3_aa: CAISEGTSQETQYF

j_call: TRBJ1-2
v_call: TRBV15
cdr3_aa: CATSHPRETYGYTF

j_call: TRBJ1-2
v_call: TRBV5-4
cdr3_aa: CASSPLRAGNYGYTF

j_call: TRBJ2-7
v_call: TRBV28
cdr3_aa: CASSISGGGYEQYF

j_call: TRBJ2-7
v_call: TRBV4-1
cdr3_aa: CASSPQGYRSYEQYF

j_call: TRBJ1-4
v_call: TRBV30
cdr3_aa: CAWSGQINEKLFF

j_call: TRBJ1-5
v_call: TRBV12-3/TRBV12-4
cdr3_aa: CASSLSGESNQPQHF

j_call: TRBJ2-1
v_call: TRBV20-1
cdr3_aa: CSGRVAGGPWNEQFF

j_call: TRBJ2-1
v_call: TRBV6-1
cdr3_aa: CASRSYPDRSSYNEQFF

j_call: TRBJ1-3
v_call: TRBV7-2
cdr3_aa: CASTTGQSSGNTIYF

j_call: TRBJ2-7
v_call: TRBV12-3/TRBV12-4
cdr3_aa: CASSPTGHYEQYF

j_call: TRBJ2-5
v_call: TRBV7-9
cdr3_aa: CASSLAQVRETQYF

j_call: TRBJ2-3
v_call: TRBV20-1
cdr3_aa: CSSLIPGQGLTDTQYF

j_call: TRBJ2-2
v_call: TRBV9
cdr3_aa: CASSVSTTNTGELFF

j_call: TRBJ2-3
v_call: TRBV18
cdr3_aa: CASSPPRVSGTDTQYF

j_call: TRBJ2-5
v_call: TRBV4-1
cdr3_aa: CASSQEGGAGETQYF

j_call: TRBJ1-6
v_call: TRBV20-1
cdr3_aa: CSPTPLHF

j_call: TRBJ2-2
v_call: TRBV10-3
cdr3_aa: CDTGDVGAGELFF

j_call: TRBJ2-3
v_call: TRBV5-1
cdr3_aa: CASSKEQGAGTDTQYF

j_call: TRBJ1-6
v_call: TRBV20-1
cdr3_aa: CSARDTQDRTYNSPLHF

j_call: TRBJ2-1
v_call: TRBV28
cdr3_aa: CGGAGNEQFF

j_call: TRBJ1-5
v_call: TRBV12-3/TRBV12-4
cdr3_aa: CASSPPGDQPQHF

j_call: TRBJ2-3
v_call: TRBV6-2/TRBV6-3
cdr3_aa: CASSYSSRAGAYTDTQYF

j_call: TRBJ2-7
v_call: TRBV2
cdr3_aa: CASSQGQGVTHEQYF

j_call: TRBJ1-3
v_call: TRBV5-1
cdr3_aa: CASSQTHSGNTIYF